The T cell receptor beta chain described here comes from a study of CD8+ T cells in alopecia areata (dated by TCRdb to 2016 to 2019). Study-level background: Treated patients were enrolled in an open-label pilot trial of oral tofacitinib, 5 to 10 mg twice daily, for moderate-to-severe alopecia areata. Tofacitinib was given for 6 to 18 months, followed by 6 months of follow-up off drug to assess delayed response and recurrence. The SALT score, which quantifies the percentage of affected scalp surface area, was used to measure disease severity in treated patients. To study T cell clonal expansion in alopecia areata, the researchers applied high-throughput TCRbeta sequencing to both the C3H/HeJ mouse model and human patients. Human TCRbeta sequencing covered scalp tissue and sorted CD4+ and CD8+ peripheral blood T cells from patchy and totalis/universalis alopecia areata patients and healthy controls. Patients on tofacitinib were biopsied at baseline and after 4 and 24 weeks of treatment, and several of the patients also had a later scalp biopsy. Clonality in the scalp was compared among normal scalp (n=4), patchy alopecia areata scalp (n=8), and alopecia totalis/universalis scalp (n=8). RNA was extracted with the PAXgene miRNA kit for fixed scalp, the miRNeasy kit for PBMCs, and the RNeasy kit for mouse skin. immunoSEQ multiplex PCR using 35 Vbeta forward primers and 13 Jbeta reverse primers was used to amplify TCRbeta CDR3 regions. Results and caveats for the whole study, not just this receptor: Scalp TCR repertoire analysis is complicated because resident alphabeta T cells in normal human skin are also sequenced, whereas mouse skin is dominated by gammadelta T cells. Compared with mice, TCR sequences shared between patients were less clear, possibly partly because of HLA diversity across the patient population. Because the treated cohort was small and had only one nonresponder, larger studies are needed to examine links between baseline CD8+ expansion and response. With tofacitinib, both scalp clonality and the number of expanded CD8+ clones among the top 100 scalp clones went down significantly. Many expanded lesional clones were found to persist in scalp and blood during tofacitinib treatment, and relapse after treatment cessation may be partly explained by this persistence. Lesional scalp, especially in alopecia totalis/universalis, showed higher clonality and more expanded CD8+ clones than normal scalp, suggesting antigenic drive.

The CDR3 covers 16 residues, taking in both the cysteine and the phenylalanine. The sequence is cut down to CDR3 DNA, 48 bases in frame from base 1. The junction carries 21 bases between V and J, which are trimmed by 3 bases and 6 bases respectively. Reading the germline V gene (reference sequence) gives CDR1 LNHNV and CDR2 YYDKDF. Of note for this clone: The antigen this receptor binds is unknown. No qualities accompany the bases; no much larger clone lies one base away.

The intended sense of this specimen's time point label: 24 weeks on oral tofacitinib. Taken with the paper, the label for treatment or condition translates to: oral pan-JAK inhibitor, 5-10 mg twice daily. From alopecia areata patients, peripheral blood was collected along with lesional scalp punch biopsies. After PBMCs were isolated by density centrifugation and stained for CD3, CD4 and CD8, a FACSAria was used to sort CD4+ and CD8+ T cells. The method behind the library was the immunoSEQ multiplex PCR assay. RNA was extracted from all samples and reverse transcribed into cDNA as template for TCR sequencing. SuperScript III was used for first-strand cDNA synthesis, primed with a 2:1 mix of oligo-dT and random hexamers. Amplification bias was assessed with a synthetic immune receptor repertoire, and residual bias was removed computationally. In the authors' own workflow: Raw reads were preprocessed to remove errors, and CDR3 was defined by IMGT conventions from the conserved cysteine to phenylalanine. Clonality was computed by normalizing Shannon entropy by log2 of the number of productive unique TCRs and subtracting the result from 1. Whether each scalp clone was CD4 or CD8 was inferred by checking scalp TCRbeta sequences against the CD4 and CD8 repertoires from sorted blood. TCRdb took over this immuneACCESS table, retaining in-frame rearrangements with V and J assigned. Such tables are incomplete; in checked studies, under half of the missing clones stem from an unresolved V gene, and the remainder is unexplained. That table gives V, J and clone size, and the DNA gave D and trimming. This sample has some 200,000 clones in its table, and about 60% of those were observed once. The top ten clonotypes cover over 10% of the sample.

The clonotype originates from a human donor with alopecia areata. This sequence uses TRBV15 and TRBJ2-7; a tentative D match to TRBD2 spans 8 bases. The sequenced sample was CD8+ T cells sorted from blood, obtained at week 24, from a patient treated with tofacitinib. CDR3 protein: CATSSRGGTVPFEQYF. In nucleotides, the sequence is TGTGCCACCAGCAGCCGGGGGGGGACAGTTCCGTTCGAGCAGTACTTC.